This T cell receptor (beta chain) was profiled in a study of T cells after yellow fever vaccination (dated by TCRdb to the late 2010s). For the study in its entirety: The SMART-Seq v4 Ultra Low Input RNA kit was used to prepare libraries from fractions with low cell numbers. To track T-cell clones before and after primary and booster YFV17D yellow fever vaccination, bulk TCR alpha and beta repertoires were sequenced longitudinally. Blood was collected at multiple timepoints before and after primary and secondary immunization, and bulk PBMC replicates and cell subsets were isolated. Two healthy male donors, one aged 18 to 30 and one aged 30 to 39 years, made up the cohort. The investigation overall reported the following: A small fraction of clonotypes showed up in both the CD4 and CD8 compartments, probably as a result of convergent recombination. Compared with the primary T-cell response, the secondary T-cell response was faster but weaker, reaching its peak on day 5 rather than on day 15. Computational filtering was needed because FACS-sorted repertoires could contain abundant contaminating clonotypes from the bulk population. Only a couple of donors were included in the study, so the extent to which the findings can be generalized is limited. Most clones expanded after primary vaccination were re-detected after the booster (around 96% of CD4 and around 88% of CD8), suggesting broad memory maintenance.

What this sample's treatment or condition label stands for: live attenuated yellow fever vaccine strain. At each blood-draw timepoint, two biological replicates of bulk PBMCs were collected. PBMCs were isolated from peripheral blood using a standard Ficoll-Paque protocol. TriZol was used to extract RNA from bulk PBMCs, CD4 and CD8 fractions, and dextramer-positive and dextramer-negative fractions. The reads were generated on an Illumina NovaSeq 6000. TCR cDNA was synthesized by 5'RACE template switching, through which a universal primer site and unique molecular identifiers were introduced. cDNA synthesis was primed from both the TCR alpha and TCR beta constant segments. Libraries were amplified in two PCR steps, with sample barcodes and sequencing adapters added in the second step. Libraries were sequenced on Illumina HiSeq 2500 (2x100 bp) or NovaSeq (2x150 bp). For the original study's pipeline: MIGEC was used to demultiplex reads and collapse the reads into UMI consensus sequences, and MiXCR was used for V(D)J alignment. Vaccine-responding clonotypes were defined with edgeR using replicate PBMC samples, requiring FDR below 0.01 and a log2 fold change above 5 up to day 15. CD4 or CD8 identity was assigned to each bulk clonotype according to whether the clonotype was present at higher abundance in the sequenced CD4 repertoire or the sequenced CD8 repertoire. Starting from the raw public reads, TCRdb applied fastp trimming at Q25, assembled clones with MiXCR and retained in-frame beta chains. Entries that share a CDR3 protein sequence are merged under the most common genes and DNA. V and J calls and clone size were set by TCRdb, not the authors. This sample has over 250,000 distinct CDR3 sequences in its table, and about 4% of those were observed once. The ten top clones hold around 23% of the sample.

This clonotype was detected many times. Its specific antigen is unknown. No qualities accompany the bases; no much larger clone lies one base away. From the germline V gene (reference sequence), CDR1 is SGHNT and CDR2 is YYREEE. V is clipped by 4 bases and J by 3 bases, and the sequence between their germline boundaries is 14 bases long. The CDR3, cysteine through phenylalanine, is 14 amino acids long. Left in the record is the CDR3 DNA by itself, 42 bases read in frame from the first base. This TCR was recovered from a man between 18 and 29 years old who received the YFV17D yellow fever vaccine. The V and J genes are TRBV5-4 and TRBJ2-7; tentative D gene TRBD1, with 6 bases matching. The sample here was PBMCs, taken 5 days after the yellow fever booster vaccination. The CDR3: CASSLGLQGYEQYF. The bases are TGTGCCAGCAGCCTGGGCCTACAGGGCTACGAGCAGTACTTC. The CDR3, completed at both ends by the reference TRBV5-4 and TRBJ2-7 genes, gives the full variable domain ETGVTQSPTHLIKTRGQQVTLRCSSQSGHNTVSWYQQALGQGPQFIFQYYREEENGRGNFPPRFSGLQFPNYSSELNVNALELDDSALYLCASSLGLQGYEQYFGPGTRLTVT.